This T cell receptor beta chain derives from a study of blood T cell repertoires in COVID-19. About the study: The analysed material was cDNA or gDNA that came from T cells, B-cell-depleted T cells, or PBMCs.

Authors' analysis steps: Amplification of reference gene primers provided the estimated nucleated cell counts. Measured with immunoSEQ multiplex PCR; TCRdb has only the in-frame clones, and not every one. That table furnishes V, J and clone size, whereas the DNA furnished D and trimming. The sample shows 250,000 or so clones, around nine tenths of them seen only once. Enrolled through a virtual design, the participants were between roughly 18 and 100 years of age and came from under 30 US areas. Trimming shortened V by 4 bases and J by 3 bases, and 13 bases separated the two germline ends. CDR3 length equals 14 residues. From germline, CDR1 is SGHRS and CDR2 YFSETQ.

The chain couples TRBV5-1 to TRBJ1-1, with D possibly matching TRBD1 (5 bases). The receptor was isolated from a woman between 18 and 29 years old who had recovered from COVID-19. The sequenced sample consisted of PBMCs or T cells enriched from blood (not recorded which). The CDR3 DNA follows: TGCGCCAGCAGCCCGTCGGGGGAGTACACTGAAGCTTTCTTT. It yields the protein CASSPSGEYTEAFF.